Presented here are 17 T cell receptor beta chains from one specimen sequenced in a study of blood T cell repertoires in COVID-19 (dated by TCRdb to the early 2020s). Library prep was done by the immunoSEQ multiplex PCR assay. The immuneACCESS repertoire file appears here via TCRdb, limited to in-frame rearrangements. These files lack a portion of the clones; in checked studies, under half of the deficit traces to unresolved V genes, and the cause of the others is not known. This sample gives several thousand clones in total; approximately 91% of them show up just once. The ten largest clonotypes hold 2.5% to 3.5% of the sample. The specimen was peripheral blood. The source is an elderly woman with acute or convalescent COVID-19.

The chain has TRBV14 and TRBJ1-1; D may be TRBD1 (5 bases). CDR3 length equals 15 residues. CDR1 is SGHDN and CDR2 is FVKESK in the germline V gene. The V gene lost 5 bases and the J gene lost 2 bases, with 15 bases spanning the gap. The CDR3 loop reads CASSLEAGLNTEAFF. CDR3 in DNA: TGTGCCAGCAGCTTAGAAGCAGGGTTAAACACTGAAGCTTTCTTT.

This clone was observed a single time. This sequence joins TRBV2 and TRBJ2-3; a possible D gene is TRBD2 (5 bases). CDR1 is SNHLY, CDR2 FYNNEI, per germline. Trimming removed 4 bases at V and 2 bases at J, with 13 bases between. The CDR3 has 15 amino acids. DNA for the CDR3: TGTGCCAGCAGTGCGGACTCACCCGACACAGATACGCAGTATTTT. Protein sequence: CASSADSPDTDTQYF.

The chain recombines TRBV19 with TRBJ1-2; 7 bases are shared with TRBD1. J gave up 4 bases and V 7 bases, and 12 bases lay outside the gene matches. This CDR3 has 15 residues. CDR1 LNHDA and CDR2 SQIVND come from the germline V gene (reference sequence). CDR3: CASISQVGQVYGYTF. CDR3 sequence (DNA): TGTGCCAGTATATCTCAGGTCGGACAGGTCTATGGCTACACCTTC.

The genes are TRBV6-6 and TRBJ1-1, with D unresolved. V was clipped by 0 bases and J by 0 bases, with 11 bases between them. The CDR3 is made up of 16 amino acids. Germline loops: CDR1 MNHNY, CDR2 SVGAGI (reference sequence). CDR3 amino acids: CASSYSSGGLNTEAFF. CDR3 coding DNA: TGTGCCAGCAGTTACTCGAGTGGCGGATTGAACACTGAAGCTTTCTTT.

The DNA for the CDR3 is TGCGCCAGCAGCCCGGACAGGTGGGATGAGCAGTTCTTC. It is translated as CASSPDRWDEQFF. The gene calls are TRBV5-1 and TRBJ2-1; 7 nucleotides align to TRBD1. The germline V gene encodes CDR1 SGHRS and CDR2 YFSETQ. After removal of 4 bases from V and 8 bases from J, the junction contained 6 bases not matched to a gene. This CDR3 comprises 13 residues.

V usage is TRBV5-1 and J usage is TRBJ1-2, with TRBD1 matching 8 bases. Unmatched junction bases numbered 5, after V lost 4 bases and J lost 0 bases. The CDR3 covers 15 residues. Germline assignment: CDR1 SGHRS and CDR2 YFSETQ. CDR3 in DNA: TGCGCCAGCAGCCCCCAGACAGGGGCTAACTATGGCTACACCTTC. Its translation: CASSPQTGANYGYTF. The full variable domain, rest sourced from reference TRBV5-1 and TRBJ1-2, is KAGVTQTPRYLIKTRGQQVTLSCSPISGHRSVSWYQQTPGQGLQFLFEYFSETQRNKGNFPGRFSGRQFSNSRSEMNVSTLELGDSALYLCASSPQTGANYGYTFGSGTRLTVV.

The CDR3 coding sequence is TGCGCCAGCAGTCCTACTATAGATACGCAGTATTTT. Translated: CASSPTIDTQYF. The gene calls are TRBV5-1 and TRBJ2-3, with no clear D. Germline assignment: CDR1 SGHRS and CDR2 YFSETQ. The germline V and J ends were trimmed by 5 bases and 5 bases, with 9 bases remaining between them. The CDR3 loop spans 12 amino acids. The full variable domain, completed using reference TRBV5-1 and TRBJ2-3, is KAGVTQTPRYLIKTRGQQVTLSCSPISGHRSVSWYQQTPGQGLQFLFEYFSETQRNKGNFPGRFSGRQFSNSRSEMNVSTLELGDSALYLCASSPTIDTQYFGPGTRLTVL.

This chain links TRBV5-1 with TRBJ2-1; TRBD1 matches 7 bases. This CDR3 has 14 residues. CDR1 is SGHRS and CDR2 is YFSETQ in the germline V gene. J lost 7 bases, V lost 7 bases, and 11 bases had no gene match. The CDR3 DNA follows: TGCGCCAGCCGTGAACAGGGGATGTTGAATGAGCAGTTCTTC. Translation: CASREQGMLNEQFF.

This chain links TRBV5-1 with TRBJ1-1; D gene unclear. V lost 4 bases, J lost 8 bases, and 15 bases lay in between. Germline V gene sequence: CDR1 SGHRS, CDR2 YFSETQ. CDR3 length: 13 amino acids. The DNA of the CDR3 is TGCGCCAGCAGCGAAGCAACCGGGAACGAAGCTTTCTTT. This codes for CASSEATGNEAFF.

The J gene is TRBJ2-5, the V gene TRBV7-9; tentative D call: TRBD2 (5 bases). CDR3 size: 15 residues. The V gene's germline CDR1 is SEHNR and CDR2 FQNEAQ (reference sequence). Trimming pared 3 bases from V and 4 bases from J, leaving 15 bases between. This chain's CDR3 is CASSFWVGAGETQYF. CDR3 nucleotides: TGTGCCAGCAGCTTTTGGGTGGGTGCGGGAGAGACCCAGTACTTC.

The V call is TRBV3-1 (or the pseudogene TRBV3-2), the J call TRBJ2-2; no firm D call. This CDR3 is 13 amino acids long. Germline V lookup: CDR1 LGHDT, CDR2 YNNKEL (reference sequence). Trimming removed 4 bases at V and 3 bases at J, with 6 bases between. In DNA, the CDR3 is TGTGCCAGCAGCCCCCGCGACACCGGGGAGCTGTTTTTT. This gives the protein CASSPRDTGELFF.

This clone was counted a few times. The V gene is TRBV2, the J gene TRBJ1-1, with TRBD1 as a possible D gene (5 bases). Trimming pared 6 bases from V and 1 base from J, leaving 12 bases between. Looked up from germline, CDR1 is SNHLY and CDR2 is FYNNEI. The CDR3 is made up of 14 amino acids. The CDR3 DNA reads TGTGCCAGCAGCCCCCCCCAGGGGAACACTGAAGCTTTCTTT. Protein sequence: CASSPPQGNTEAFF.

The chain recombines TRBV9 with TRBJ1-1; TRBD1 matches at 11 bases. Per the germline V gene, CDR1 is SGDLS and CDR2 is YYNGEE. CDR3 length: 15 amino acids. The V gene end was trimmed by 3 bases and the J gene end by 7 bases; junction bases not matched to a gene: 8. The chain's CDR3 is CASSAWTGGLDEAFF. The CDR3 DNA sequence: TGTGCCAGCAGCGCTTGGACAGGGGGCCTCGATGAAGCTTTCTTT.

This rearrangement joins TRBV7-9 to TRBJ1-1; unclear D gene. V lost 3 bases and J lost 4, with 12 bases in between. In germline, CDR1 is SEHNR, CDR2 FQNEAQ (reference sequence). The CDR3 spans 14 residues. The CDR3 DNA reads TGTGCCAGCAGCTTTGCAGCGTCGGGCACTGAAGCTTTCTTT. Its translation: CASSFAASGTEAFF. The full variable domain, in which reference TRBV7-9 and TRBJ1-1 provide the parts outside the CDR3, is DTGVSQNPRHKITKRGQNVTFRCDPISEHNRLYWYRQTLGQGPEFLTYFQNEAQLEKSRLLSDRFSAERPKGSFSTLEIQRTEQGDSAMYLCASSFAASGTEAFFGQGTRLTVV.

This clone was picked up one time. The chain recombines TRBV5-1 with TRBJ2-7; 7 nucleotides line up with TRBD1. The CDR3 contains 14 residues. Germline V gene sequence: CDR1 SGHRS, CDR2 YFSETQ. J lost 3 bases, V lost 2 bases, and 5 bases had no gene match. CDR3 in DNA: TGCGCCAGCAGCTTAGACAGGGAAAGCTACGAGCAGTACTTC. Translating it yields CASSLDRESYEQYF. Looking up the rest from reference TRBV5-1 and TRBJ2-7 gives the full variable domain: KAGVTQTPRYLIKTRGQQVTLSCSPISGHRSVSWYQQTPGQGLQFLFEYFSETQRNKGNFPGRFSGRQFSNSRSEMNVSTLELGDSALYLCASSLDRESYEQYFGPGTRLTVT.

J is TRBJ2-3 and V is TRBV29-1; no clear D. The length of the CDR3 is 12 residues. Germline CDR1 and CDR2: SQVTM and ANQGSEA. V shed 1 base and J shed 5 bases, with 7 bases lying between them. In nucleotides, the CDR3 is TGCAGCGTTGAAGCAGGTGGAGATACGCAGTATTTT. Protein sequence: CSVEAGGDTQYF.

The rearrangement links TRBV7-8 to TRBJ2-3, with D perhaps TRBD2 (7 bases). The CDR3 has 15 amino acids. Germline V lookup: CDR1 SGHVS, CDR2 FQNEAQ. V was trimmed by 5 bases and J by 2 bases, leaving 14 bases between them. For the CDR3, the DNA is TGTGCCAGCAGCCGTGAGGGGGGGGCCACAGATACGCAGTATTTT. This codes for CASSREGGATDTQYF.